This TCR beta chain was sequenced in a study of blood T cells in healthy people across ages. Donor samples were obtained from healthy Caucasian individuals from Russia, aged about 6 to 95. With a J-beta primer mix and a sample-barcoded 5' primer, a second PCR ran about 7 to 12 cycles. The yield of each sample was at least 2.5 million CDR3-containing paired-end reads. TCRdb processed the 5' RACE reads anew with MiXCR; each CDR3 protein has one entry. Of 1.4 million to 1.5 million distinct CDR3 sequences in the sample, around two fifths were seen once. The source of this sequence is a young woman in good health. Sequenced input: blood.

DNA of the CDR3: TGTGCCTGGAGGGCCAGGGAACCCAACTATGGCTACACCTTC. It codes for CAWRAREPNYGYTF. The genes are TRBV30 and TRBJ1-2, with D possibly matching TRBD1 (5 bases). Looked up from germline, CDR1 is GTSNPN and CDR2 is SVGIG (reference sequence). V lost 3 bases and J lost 2, with 13 bases in between. The CDR3 is made up of 14 amino acids.